This T cell receptor (beta chain) was identified in a study of tumor-infiltrating lymphocytes in primary liver carcinoma. Overall study: Patients, male and female, were 30 to 69 years old.

This CDR3 contains 15 residues. Trimming stripped 1 base from V and 3 bases from J, with 9 bases between. The germline CDR1 and CDR2 sequences are SGHAT and FQNNGV. Co-extracted RNA and DNA came from roughly 20-30 mg of unsorted bulk tissue. A constant-region primer served to make TCR beta cDNA from about 490 ng total RNA. It was through three nested multiplex PCR rounds of slightly modified ARM-PCR that TCR beta libraries arose. Running nine to ten cycles apiece, the first two PCR rounds relied on TRBV1-TRBV30 forward primers together with a C-beta reverse primer. TCRdb ran MiXCR on the multiplex PCR reads and lists one entry per CDR3 protein. The sample lists around 80,000 distinct CDR3 sequences, around 66% occurring once. This clonotype was observed many times.

The sample consisted of tumor-adjacent normal liver tissue. The sequence derives from a man in his forties with primary liver carcinoma and hepatitis B virus infection. The chain recombines TRBV11-2 with TRBJ2-2; a possible D gene is TRBD1 (6 bases). The CDR3: CASSLGGTHTGELFF. The CDR3 nucleotides are TGTGCCAGCAGCTTAGGAGGGACACACACCGGGGAGCTGTTTTTT.